The 28 T cell receptor beta chains listed next were all sequenced from one sample in a study of blood T cell repertoires in COVID-19. Profiling relied on immunoSEQ multiplex PCR, and the TCRdb table lists in-frame clones only, not all of them. The data show about 220,000 clones, 70% to 85% seen once. The sequenced sample consisted of PBMCs or T cells enriched from blood (not recorded which). The receptors stem from a woman aged 60-75 years who had recovered from COVID-19.

The chain combines TRBV2 with TRBJ1-5; 8 nucleotides match TRBD1. The CDR3 loop spans 15 amino acids. The germline V gene encodes CDR1 SNHLY and CDR2 FYNNEI. With V trimmed by 3 bases and J by 11 bases, 12 bases remained unmatched. DNA for the CDR3: TGTGCCAGCAGTGAGGGGGGACAGGCTGGAAGGGCCCAGCATTTT. As protein: CASSEGGQAGRAQHF.

The chain carries TRBV9 and TRBJ2-3; 9 bases map to TRBD1. J lost 4 bases, V lost 4 bases, and 7 bases had no gene match. Per the germline V gene, CDR1 is SGDLS and CDR2 is YYNGEE. This CDR3 comprises 15 residues. CDR3 protein: CASSFSGTGSDTQYF. The CDR3 nucleotides are TGTGCCAGCAGCTTCTCCGGGACAGGGTCAGATACGCAGTATTTT.

The chain employs TRBV6-5 and TRBJ2-7; 9 bases are shared with TRBD1. The CDR3 covers 14 residues. V dropped 4 bases and J dropped 4; count of bases not matched to a gene: 5. The germline V gene has CDR1 MNHEY and CDR2 SVGAGI. The CDR3 is CASSLGDRAYEQYF. The CDR3, as DNA: TGTGCCAGCAGTTTGGGGGACAGGGCATACGAGCAGTACTTC.

The chain is built from TRBV6-6 and TRBJ2-7; 8 nucleotides line up with TRBD1. V gave up 2 bases and J gave up 2 bases; unmatched junction bases: 5. The CDR3 spans 15 residues. The V gene's germline CDR1 is MNHNY and CDR2 SVGAGI (reference sequence). CDR3 region: CASSYLVQGAYEQYF. The CDR3 DNA reads TGTGCCAGCAGTTACCTAGTACAGGGGGCCTACGAGCAGTACTTC.

The table lists this clone with a count of one. The chain combines TRBV4-1 with TRBJ2-1; D ambiguous. Germline loops: CDR1 MGHRA, CDR2 YSYEKL. CDR3 length: 13 residues. The germline V and J ends were trimmed by 1 base and 9 bases, with 10 bases remaining between them. CDR3 sequence (DNA): TGCGCCAGCAGCCAAGGCTCCGCCAGTGAGCAGTTCTTC. Protein sequence: CASSQGSASEQFF.

This chain connects TRBV10-2 to TRBJ2-5; 7 bases are a match to TRBD2. Germline V CDR1 and CDR2: WSHSY, SAAADI. The junction had 5 bases not matched to a gene; V was cut back by 6 bases and J by 4 bases. The CDR3 has 13 residues. The DNA of the CDR3 is TGCGCCAGCAGCGGGAGGCTTGGAGAGACCCAGTACTTC. It codes for CASSGRLGETQYF.

This clone was counted a few times. The rearrangement joins TRBV7-8 to TRBJ1-2; D not certain. The V end was cut by 3 bases, the J end by 2 bases, with 16 bases between. The CDR3 runs 16 residues. Germline V gene data show CDR1 as SGHVS and CDR2 as FQNEAQ. The CDR3 protein is CASSLGRSRQNYGYTF. CDR3 bases: TGTGCCAGCAGCTTGGGGAGGTCTCGGCAGAACTATGGCTACACCTTC.

This clone has more than one count but fewer than ten. The J gene is TRBJ1-1, the V gene TRBV11-3; D gene unclear. The CDR3 is 13 residues long. Trimming pared 1 base from V and 4 bases from J, leaving 7 bases between. Germline CDR1 and CDR2: SGHNT and YENEEA. The CDR3 loop is CASSLVTATEAFF. CDR3 nucleotides: TGTGCCAGCAGCTTAGTTACAGCCACTGAAGCTTTCTTT.

This chain uses TRBV6-5 with TRBJ1-4; D uncertain. The CDR3 covers 15 residues. CDR1 and CDR2 (germline): MNHEY, SVGAGI. Trimming stripped 6 bases from V and 3 bases from J, with 14 bases between. CDR3 nucleotide sequence: TGTGCCAGCAGCCCCCGAGCGGGGTCTAATGAAAAACTGTTTTTT. Translated, it gives CASSPRAGSNEKLFF.

This clone was counted a few times. This chain uses TRBV7-9 with TRBJ2-2; D perhaps matches TRBD2 (6 bases). Germline loops: CDR1 SEHNR, CDR2 FQNEAQ (reference sequence). The V gene lost 5 bases and the J gene lost 3 bases, with 13 bases spanning the gap. This CDR3 comprises 15 residues. CDR3 protein: CASSPRGLDTGELFF. The CDR3 coding sequence is TGTGCCAGCAGCCCCCGGGGGTTGGACACCGGGGAGCTGTTTTTT.

This clone came up once. The DNA of the CDR3 is TGTGCCAGCAGCTTAGGGGGGGGAAGGGTAGATACGCAGTATTTT. It is translated as CASSLGGGRVDTQYF. V gene TRBV11-2 combines with J gene TRBJ2-3; 7 bases agree with TRBD2. Looked up from germline, CDR1 is SGHAT and CDR2 is FQNNGV. The CDR3 length is 15 residues. The junction had 6 bases not matched to a gene; V was cut back by 1 base and J by 5 bases.

The V call is TRBV30, the J call TRBJ2-2, with D tentatively TRBD2 (5 bases). Trimming stripped 2 bases from V and 2 bases from J, with 12 bases between. CDR1 and CDR2 (germline): GTSNPN, SVGIG (reference sequence). The CDR3 length is 15 residues. In DNA, the CDR3 is TGTGCCTGGAGTCAGGACTCCATTAACACCGGGGAGCTGTTTTTT. It yields the protein CAWSQDSINTGELFF.

The chain links TRBV6-4 to TRBJ1-1; D not certain. Germline CDR1 MRHNA, CDR2 SNTAGT. The V end was cut by 10 bases, the J end by 0 bases, with 12 bases between. CDR3 length: 13 amino acids. CDR3 amino acids: CATRQNMNTEAFF. In DNA, the CDR3 is TGTGCCACCCGACAAAACATGAACACTGAAGCTTTCTTT.

The V call is TRBV19, the J call TRBJ2-6; D not certain. Germline-derived CDR1 and CDR2 are LNHDA and SQIVND (reference sequence). The V end lost 8 bases, the J end lost 0 bases, and 8 bases lay between the germline ends. The CDR3 extends over 14 amino acids. CDR3 sequence reads: CASDRGSGANVLTF. CDR3 sequence (DNA): TGTGCCAGTGATCGAGGCTCTGGGGCCAACGTCCTGACTTTC.

The chain joins TRBV24-1 to TRBJ2-5; TRBD2 might be the D (6 bases). The CDR3 runs to 16 residues. In germline, CDR1 is KGHDR, CDR2 SFDVKD. V was clipped by 0 bases and J by 5 bases, with 15 bases between them. Here the CDR3 DNA reads TGTGCCACCAGTGATTTGGGGACTGCAATAATCGAGACCCAGTACTTC. Translation gives CATSDLGTAIIETQYF.

The chain links TRBV7-8 to TRBJ1-3, with TRBD1 matching over 7 bases. The trim removed 1 base at V and 4 bases at J, leaving 4 bases unmatched. Germline loops: CDR1 SGHVS, CDR2 FQNEAQ. The CDR3 consists of 15 residues. The CDR3 DNA reads TGTGCCAGCAGCTTAGATCCGGACAGGGGAAACACCATATATTTT. It is translated as CASSLDPDRGNTIYF.

The chain recombines TRBV6-2 or TRBV6-3 with TRBJ2-3, with 9 bases matching TRBD1. From germline, CDR1 is MNHEY and CDR2 SVGEGT. The CDR3 is 15 amino acids. Trimming took 5 bases from V and 6 from J; bases not matched to a gene: 9. As DNA, the CDR3 is TGTGCCAGCAGTCACCGGGACAGGGCAGGCGATACGCAGTATTTT. Translating it yields CASSHRDRAGDTQYF.

The V gene is TRBV27, the J gene TRBJ1-1; D not certain. The length of the CDR3 is 14 residues. The germline V gene encodes CDR1 MNHEY and CDR2 SMNVEV (reference sequence). The V end lost 2 bases, the J end lost 3 bases, and 10 bases lay between the germline ends. The CDR3 DNA follows: TGTGCCAGCAGTTTAAGGGTCGGGGACACTGAAGCTTTCTTT. Translating it yields CASSLRVGDTEAFF.

This clone was observed a few times. The chain employs TRBV29-1 and TRBJ1-5; D is perhaps TRBD1 (6 bases). V was pared by 6 bases and J by 4 bases, with 19 bases between. The V gene's germline CDR1 is SQVTM and CDR2 ANQGSEA. This CDR3 contains 15 residues. The CDR3 DNA reads as TGCAGCGTCACGGAACAGGGTTGGGGGAATCAGCCCCAGCATTTT. Encoded protein: CSVTEQGWGNQPQHF.

This chain connects TRBV5-5 to TRBJ2-4, with 8 bases that match TRBD1. CDR3 length equals 15 residues. Germline lookup yields CDR1 SGHKS and CDR2 YYEKEE (reference sequence). Losses at the gene ends were 4 bases for V and 0 bases for J; bases not matched to a gene: 3. The CDR3 protein is CASSGTGTAKNIQYF. The DNA of the CDR3 is TGTGCCAGCAGCGGGACAGGTACAGCCAAAAACATTCAGTACTTC.

The J gene is TRBJ1-2, the V gene TRBV5-6; tentative D call: TRBD1 (6 bases). The length of the CDR3 is 16 residues. Between the trimmed V and J ends, which lost 1 base and 3 bases, there was a span of 16 bases. Germline CDR1 and CDR2: SGHDT and YYEEEE. CDR3 loop: CASSLPEGRGDYGYTF. In DNA, the CDR3 is TGTGCCAGCAGCTTGCCTGAGGGCAGGGGAGACTATGGCTACACCTTC.

Here the CDR3 DNA reads TGTGCCAGCAGCTTCCCCGGAGGGAGAATCACAGATACGCAGTATTTT. Encoded protein: CASSFPGGRITDTQYF. The rearrangement joins TRBV5-5 to TRBJ2-3, with a tentative D call TRBD2 (6 bases). Per the germline V gene, CDR1 is SGHKS and CDR2 is YYEKEE (reference sequence). The CDR3 is made up of 16 amino acids. V gave up 2 bases and J gave up 2 bases, with 15 bases separating them.

The V and J genes are TRBV5-1 and TRBJ2-5, with 8 nucleotides matching TRBD2. CDR3 length equals 16 residues. Germline CDR1 SGHRS, CDR2 YFSETQ. J was trimmed by 6 bases and V by 0 bases; bases with no gene match: 10. CDR3 nucleotide sequence: TGCGCCAGCAGCTTGGAGCCTGGGAGCGGGAGCCAGACCCAGTACTTC. Protein product: CASSLEPGSGSQTQYF.

The chain has TRBV13 and TRBJ1-1; 10 nucleotides match TRBD1. The CDR3 contains 17 residues. CDR1 and CDR2 from the germline V gene are PRHDT and FYEKMQ (reference sequence). V dropped 4 bases and J dropped 3; count of bases not matched to a gene: 11. In DNA form, the CDR3 reads TGTGCCAGCAGCTCTTTCCGGGACAGGGGCGCCGACACTGAAGCTTTCTTT. This codes for CASSSFRDRGADTEAFF.

The chain employs TRBV2 and TRBJ1-6, with 7 bases that match TRBD1. The germline CDR1 and CDR2 sequences are SNHLY and FYNNEI. This CDR3 is 14 amino acids long. DNA for the CDR3: TGTGCTAGCGGGGGAATGAGTCAGGGGGAACCCCTCCACTTT. Protein product: CASGGMSQGEPLHF.

With regard to this clone: A read error may account for a junction end that differs from germline. This chain connects TRBV4-3 to TRBJ2-1; the D is unclear. Germline CDR1 reads LGHNA; CDR2 reads YSLEER. The CDR3 is made up of 15 amino acids. CDR3 in amino acids: CASSEDGSSYNEQFF. CDR3 in DNA: TGCGCCAGCAGCGAAGACGGTTCGTCCTACAATGAGCAGTTCTTC.

The chain carries TRBV13 and TRBJ1-1, with no clear D. V was cut by 3 bases and J by 4 bases, with 15 bases left in between. From germline, CDR1 is PRHDT and CDR2 FYEKMQ (reference sequence). The CDR3 is 15 residues long. The CDR3: CASSLRDSWSTEAFF. As DNA, the CDR3 is TGTGCCAGCAGCTTGCGGGATAGTTGGAGCACTGAAGCTTTCTTT.

With respect to this clone: The sample contains more than one DNA sequence encoding this CDR3. The chain carries TRBV29-1 and TRBJ1-1; D may be TRBD1 (5 bases). The CDR3 has 12 residues. V dropped 4 bases and J dropped 1 base, with 7 bases sitting between them. CDR1 and CDR2 from the germline V gene are SQVTM and ANQGSEA. The CDR3 DNA reads as TGCAGCGTTGTAGGACAGAACACTGAAGCTTTCTTT. Translation: CSVVGQNTEAFF.